This T cell receptor beta chain originates from a study of blood T cell repertoires in COVID-19. Sequenced by immunoSEQ multiplex PCR; TCRdb stores in-frame clones only, minus some. The table lists roughly 140,000 clones, over 70% of them singletons. In germline, CDR1 is MNHNY, CDR2 SVGAGI (reference sequence). V was cut by 9 bases and J by 12 bases, with 14 bases left in between. This CDR3 spans 10 amino acids. Sequences were obtained from peripheral blood. The TCR originated in a man aged 45-65 years with active or convalescent COVID-19. The J gene is TRBJ1-1, the V gene TRBV6-6; D gene uncertain. CDR3 in DNA: TGTGCCAGTTATGGGAGGGAGACTTTCTTT. Encoded protein: CASYGRETFF.